Listed below are T cell receptor beta chains from one sample, sequenced in a study of vaccination effects on CD4 cells after COVID-19. Profiling relied on immunoSEQ multiplex PCR, and the TCRdb table lists in-frame clones only, not all of them. The sample holds around 45,000 clones; about 75% are singletons and the top ten take about an eighth. Their antigens are not known. The specimen was CD4+ T cells from PBMCs cultured without peptide, collected before COVID-19 vaccination. Every receptor here comes from a human donor who had a prior SARS-CoV-2 infection. CDR3s include the opening cysteine and the closing phenylalanine or tryptophan. The D gene is left open where the match is weak. Expanded clones get a size class; other rows say once, few or many, or leave the size out.

j_call	d_call	clone_size	v_call	cdr3_aa	cdr3_nt
TRBJ2-1	TRBD1	NA	TRBV9	CASSARTGGGNEQFF	TGTGCCAGCAGCGCCCGGACAGGGGGTGGAAATGAGCAGTTCTTC
TRBJ1-5	NA	once	TRBV5-7	CASSLKGLGQPQHF	TGTGCCAGCAGCCTAAAGGGGTTAGGTCAGCCCCAGCATTTT
TRBJ2-2	NA	NA	TRBV9	CASSVIGEPGELFF	TGTGCCAGCAGCGTCATAGGAGAACCCGGGGAGCTGTTTTTT
TRBJ2-7	TRBD2	NA	TRBV11-2	CASSQGLAAYEQYF	TGTGCCAGCAGCCAAGGACTAGCGGCGTACGAGCAGTACTTC
TRBJ1-1	NA	NA	TRBV4-3	CASSQDRQPNTEAFF	TGCGCCAGCAGCCAAGATCGACAACCGAACACTGAAGCTTTCTTT
TRBJ2-5	NA	NA	TRBV6-2/TRBV6-3	CASSYPGKETQYF	TGTGCCAGCAGTTACCCCGGGAAAGAGACCCAGTACTTC
TRBJ2-7	NA	NA	TRBV20-1	CSASRTMSSYEQYF	TGCAGTGCTAGTAGGACCATGAGCTCCTACGAGCAGTACTTC
TRBJ1-6	NA	few	TRBV12-3/TRBV12-4	CASSLLGVSPLHF	TGTGCCAGCAGCCTGTTGGGGGTCTCACCCCTCCACTTT
TRBJ2-7	TRBD2	NA	TRBV6-5	CASRPTSGTYEQYF	TGTGCCAGCAGGCCGACTAGCGGTACATACGAGCAGTACTTC
TRBJ2-7	TRBD2	NA	TRBV4-3	CASSQDNFFGRAREQYF	TGCGCCAGCAGCCAAGATAATTTCTTCGGGAGGGCCCGGGAGCAGTACTTC
TRBJ2-7	TRBD1	NA	TRBV5-8	CASSLYRGQIYEQYF	TGTGCCAGCAGCTTATACAGGGGGCAAATCTACGAGCAGTACTTC
TRBJ1-2	TRBD1	NA	TRBV2	CASSEGPFRGHYGYTF	TGTGCCAGCAGTGAAGGTCCTTTCAGGGGGCACTATGGCTACACCTTC
TRBJ1-1	NA	few	TRBV5-6	CASSWGWNTEAFF	TGTGCCAGCAGCTGGGGGTGGAACACTGAAGCTTTCTTT
TRBJ2-5	NA	NA	TRBV7-2	CASSLVSGPETQYF	TGTGCCAGCAGCTTAGTATCAGGTCCAGAGACCCAGTACTTC
TRBJ2-6	NA	NA	TRBV21-1	CASSPWLWGSAGANVLTF	TGTGCCAGCAGCCCCTGGCTGTGGGGGTCCGCTGGGGCCAACGTCCTGACTTTC
TRBJ2-1	TRBD1	NA	TRBV19	CASSTRDRWPYNEQFF	TGTGCCAGTAGTACCCGGGACAGATGGCCCTACAATGAGCAGTTCTTC
TRBJ2-7	NA	NA	TRBV5-6	CASSLVGSYEQYF	TGTGCCAGCAGCTTAGTTGGTTCCTACGAGCAGTACTTC
TRBJ1-2	NA	few	TRBV6-5	CASSYSSIRAKSF	TGTGCCAGCAGTTACTCTAGTATTCGGGCTAAGAGCTTC
TRBJ1-5	NA	NA	TRBV5-4	CASSPGGDPNQPQHF	TGTGCCAGCAGTCCCGGGGGGGACCCCAATCAGCCCCAGCATTTT
TRBJ2-7	TRBD2	NA	TRBV7-2	CASSLTSGSYEQYF	TGTGCCAGCAGCTTAACTAGCGGGAGCTACGAGCAGTACTTC
TRBJ2-7	TRBD2	NA	TRBV4-1	CASSQGATSGRQYF	TGCGCCAGCAGCCAAGGGGCGACTAGCGGGAGACAGTACTTC
TRBJ2-7	NA	NA	TRBV4-3	CASSAARYHEQYF	TGCGCCAGCAGCGCCGCCAGGTACCACGAGCAGTACTTC
TRBJ2-7	TRBD2	NA	TRBV7-2	CASSLVTSGFNYEQYF	TGTGCCAGCAGCTTAGTGACTAGCGGATTTAACTACGAGCAGTACTTC
TRBJ2-7	TRBD1	NA	TRBV19	CASSGLQGPYEQYF	TGTGCCAGTAGTGGTCTACAGGGGCCCTACGAGCAGTACTTC
TRBJ2-5	TRBD1	NA	TRBV27	CASSRTGQETQYF	TGTGCCAGCAGTCGGACAGGACAAGAGACCCAGTACTTC
TRBJ2-3	TRBD2	NA	TRBV19	CASTPGSGRSADTQYF	TGTGCCAGTACCCCGGGTAGCGGGAGATCGGCAGATACGCAGTATTTT
TRBJ1-2	TRBD1	NA	TRBV2	CASRKDRGGGYTF	TGTGCCAGCAGAAAGGACAGGGGTGGGGGCTACACCTTC
TRBJ2-6	TRBD1	NA	TRBV11-2	CASSSIQGVRSSGANVLTF	TGTGCCAGCAGTTCAATCCAGGGGGTAAGGTCCTCTGGGGCCAACGTCCTGACTTTC
TRBJ2-5	TRBD1	few	TRBV5-4	CASSEGTEETQYF	TGTGCCAGCAGCGAGGGGACAGAAGAGACCCAGTACTTC
TRBJ2-7	NA	NA	TRBV7-8	CASSLDRGIYEQYF	TGTGCCAGCAGCTTAGATCGCGGGATATACGAGCAGTACTTC
TRBJ1-6	NA	NA	TRBV7-8	CASSLDRSPLHF	TGTGCCAGCAGCTTAGATCGGTCACCCCTCCACTTT
TRBJ2-2	NA	NA	TRBV7-3	CASSLLVDGELFF	TGTGCCAGCAGCTTACTGGTAGACGGGGAGCTGTTTTTT
TRBJ1-4	TRBD1	NA	TRBV7-2	CASSFNRGGEKLFF	TGTGCCAGCAGCTTTAACAGGGGCGGTGAAAAACTGTTTTTT
TRBJ2-7	NA	NA	TRBV10-3	CAISLRQPQFGEQYF	TGTGCCATCAGTCTAAGACAACCCCAATTTGGCGAGCAGTACTTC
TRBJ2-1	NA	NA	TRBV11-3	CASSFPSTRLGHNEQFF	TGTGCCAGCAGCTTCCCTTCGACCCGCCTCGGGCACAATGAGCAGTTCTTC
TRBJ2-1	NA	NA	TRBV7-3	CASAIMGGAGYNEQFF	TGTGCCAGCGCCATTATGGGTGGGGCGGGCTACAATGAGCAGTTCTTC
TRBJ2-4	TRBD2	NA	TRBV5-1	CASRLLAGAHLAKNIQYF	TGCGCCAGCAGATTACTAGCGGGAGCCCATCTAGCCAAAAACATTCAGTACTTC
TRBJ1-1	NA	few	TRBV6-6	CASRRGGIYTEAFF	TGTGCCAGCAGGCGTGGTGGGATTTACACTGAAGCTTTCTTT
TRBJ2-7	TRBD1	NA	TRBV24-1	CATSDSRDSYEQYF	TGTGCCACCAGTGACTCCCGGGACAGCTACGAGCAGTACTTC
TRBJ2-1	NA	few	TRBV5-1	CASSLVAALNNEQFF	TGCGCCAGCAGCTTGGTAGCAGCTTTGAACAATGAGCAGTTCTTC
TRBJ1-6	NA	NA	TRBV27	CASSLGTGMPLHF	TGTGCCAGCAGTTTAGGCACAGGGATGCCCCTCCACTTT
TRBJ2-3	TRBD2	few	TRBV7-9	CASSLYYSLAGLDTQYF	TGTGCCAGCAGCTTATATTATAGCCTAGCGGGATTAGATACGCAGTATTTT
TRBJ1-3	NA	NA	TRBV2	CAARTAPSSGNTIYF	TGTGCCGCAAGGACAGCTCCCAGCTCTGGAAACACCATATATTTT
TRBJ2-2	NA	NA	TRBV7-2	CASSPLTGTQNTGELFF	TGTGCCAGCAGCCCTCTCACCGGGACCCAGAACACCGGGGAGCTGTTTTTT
TRBJ2-7	TRBD2	NA	TRBV5-8	CASTDPGLADYEQYF	TGTGCCAGCACCGACCCGGGACTAGCTGACTACGAGCAGTACTTC
TRBJ2-7	NA	NA	TRBV19	CASRTPGESYEQYF	TGTGCCAGTAGGACCCCGGGTGAATCCTACGAGCAGTACTTC
TRBJ2-5	TRBD2	NA	TRBV5-8	CASSPGTSGVGAETQYF	TGTGCCAGCAGCCCCGGGACTAGTGGGGTTGGGGCCGAGACCCAGTACTTC
TRBJ2-7	NA	few	TRBV7-2	CASSPRLGLYEQYF	TGTGCCAGCAGCCCAAGACTAGGACTCTACGAGCAGTACTTC
TRBJ2-2	TRBD2	NA	TRBV2	CASSDERSGRAEGELFF	TGTGCCAGCAGTGACGAGCGCAGCGGGAGGGCCGAGGGGGAGCTGTTTTTT
TRBJ2-5	NA	NA	TRBV5-5	CASSPLSVLETQYF	TGTGCCAGCAGCCCCCTTTCCGTATTGGAGACCCAGTACTTC